The 6 T cell receptor beta chains below all came from one sample that was sequenced in a study of blood T cell repertoires in COVID-19. The data were produced by immunoSEQ multiplex PCR, yet TCRdb's version contains in-frame clones alone and is incomplete. The profile covers 200,000 to 250,000 clones, with approximately 83% appearing a single time and just under 7.5% taken by the ten largest. Material for sequencing was peripheral blood. All receptors come from a woman aged 45-65 years with acute or convalescent COVID-19.

The chain joins TRBV5-8 to TRBJ1-5; 7 bases are shared with TRBD1. The trim removed 4 bases at V and 0 bases at J, leaving 10 bases unmatched. Germline V gene data show CDR1 as SGHTS and CDR2 as YDEGEE. CDR3 length: 17 residues. The CDR3 protein is CASSAHQGGYSNQPQHF. The CDR3 DNA reads as TGTGCCAGCAGCGCCCATCAGGGGGGTTATAGCAATCAGCCCCAGCATTTT.

CDR3 nucleotides: TGTGCCAGCAGCGTCACCTGGGACAGCTATGGCTACACCTTC. Its protein product is CASSVTWDSYGYTF. The chain links TRBV9 to TRBJ1-2, with TRBD1 matching 7 bases. Trimming cost V 2 bases and J 4 bases; bases outside gene matches: 5. CDR3 size: 14 residues. CDR1 is SGDLS and CDR2 is YYNGEE in the germline V gene.

The rearrangement uses TRBV4-3 and TRBJ2-3; no definite D call. The CDR3 consists of 16 residues. Germline V CDR1 and CDR2: LGHNA, YSLEER. V gave up 1 base and J gave up 2 bases, with 13 bases separating them. CDR3 loop: CASSQGLTFYTDTQYF. The CDR3 nucleotides are TGCGCCAGCAGCCAAGGACTTACCTTTTACACAGATACGCAGTATTTT.

This chain links TRBV6-5 with TRBJ2-7, with D maybe TRBD1 (5 bases). The CDR3 runs to 14 residues. From germline, CDR1 is MNHEY and CDR2 SVGAGI. The V end was cut by 6 bases, the J end by 0 bases, with 12 bases between. CDR3 loop: CASRPSGISYEQYF. The CDR3 DNA follows: TGTGCCAGCAGGCCCTCAGGGATCTCCTACGAGCAGTACTTC.

The chain combines TRBV5-1 with TRBJ1-1; D is unresolved. The V end was cut by 0 bases, the J end by 8 bases, with 11 bases between. CDR1 is SGHRS, CDR2 YFSETQ, per germline. This CDR3 has 13 residues. CDR3 residues: CASSLAGESEAFF. The CDR3 nucleotides are TGCGCCAGCAGCTTGGCCGGGGAATCCGAAGCTTTCTTT.

This clone was observed a handful of times. This rearrangement joins TRBV28 to TRBJ2-1; D is ambiguous. Germline CDR1 reads MDHEN; CDR2 reads SYDVKM. The CDR3 consists of 13 residues. The V gene lost 10 bases and the J gene lost 6 bases, with 16 bases spanning the gap. The CDR3 loop is CATLPPLFNEQFF. The CDR3 coding sequence is TGTGCCACTCTCCCCCCGCTATTCAATGAGCAGTTCTTC.